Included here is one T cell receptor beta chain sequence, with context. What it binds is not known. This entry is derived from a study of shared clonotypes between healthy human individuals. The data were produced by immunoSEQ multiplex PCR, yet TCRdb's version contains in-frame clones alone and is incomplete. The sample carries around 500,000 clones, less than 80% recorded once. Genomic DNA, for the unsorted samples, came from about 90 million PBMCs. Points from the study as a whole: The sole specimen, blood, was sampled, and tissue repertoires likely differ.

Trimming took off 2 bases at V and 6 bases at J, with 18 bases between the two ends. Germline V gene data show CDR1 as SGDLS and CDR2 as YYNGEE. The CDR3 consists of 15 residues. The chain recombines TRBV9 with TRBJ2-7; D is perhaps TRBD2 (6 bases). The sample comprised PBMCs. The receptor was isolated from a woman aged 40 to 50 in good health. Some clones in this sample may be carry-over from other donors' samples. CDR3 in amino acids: CASSVRGTDAAEQYF. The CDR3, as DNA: TGTGCCAGCAGCGTCCGCGGGACGGACGCGGCCGAGCAGTACTTC.